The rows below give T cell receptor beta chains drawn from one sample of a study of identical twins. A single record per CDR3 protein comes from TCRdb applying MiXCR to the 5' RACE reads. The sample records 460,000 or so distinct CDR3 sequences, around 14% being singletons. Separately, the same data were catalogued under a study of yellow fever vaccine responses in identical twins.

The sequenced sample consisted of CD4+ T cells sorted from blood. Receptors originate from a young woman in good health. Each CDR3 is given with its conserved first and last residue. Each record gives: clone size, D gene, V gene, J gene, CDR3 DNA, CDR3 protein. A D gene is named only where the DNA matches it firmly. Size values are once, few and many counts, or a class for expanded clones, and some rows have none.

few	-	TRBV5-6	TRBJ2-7	TGTGCCAGAAATTGGGGGCAGGTGTGGCGGGAGTACAGGTATAACGAGCAGTACTTC	CARNWGQVWREYRYNEQYF
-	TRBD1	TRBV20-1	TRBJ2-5	TGCAGTGCTCCGAACCGGGACAGGGAAAAAGAGACCCAGTACTTC	CSAPNRDREKETQYF
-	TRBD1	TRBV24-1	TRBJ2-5	TGTGCCACCAGTGTGGACAGGGGAGGGACCCAGTACTTC	CATSVDRGGTQYF
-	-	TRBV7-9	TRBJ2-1	TGTGCCAGCAGCTTAGTAACAGGGCTGTACAATGAGCAGTTCTTC	CASSLVTGLYNEQFF
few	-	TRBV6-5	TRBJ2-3	TGTGCCAGCAGTTACCGGGACCCATTAACAGATACGCAGTATTTT	CASSYRDPLTDTQYF
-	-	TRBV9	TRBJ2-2	TGTGCCAGCAGCTCCTTAACCGGGGAGCTGTTTTTT	CASSSLTGELFF
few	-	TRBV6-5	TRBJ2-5	TGTGCCAGCAGTTCTGGGTGGCGGGGAGATAGTGAGACCCAGTACTTC	CASSSGWRGDSETQYF
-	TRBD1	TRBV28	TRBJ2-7	TGTGCCAGCATACGACAGGGTCCGCGTTACGAGCAGTACTTC	CASIRQGPRYEQYF
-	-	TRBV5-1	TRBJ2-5	TGCGCCAGCAGCCGGGACGGGGTCGGGGAGACCCAGTACTTC	CASSRDGVGETQYF
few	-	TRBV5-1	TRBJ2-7	TGCGCCAGCAGCTTGAGGACGGGATGGGAGCAGTACTTC	CASSLRTGWEQYF
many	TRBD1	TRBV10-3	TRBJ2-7	TGTGCCAACCGGGACAGGGACTCCTACGAGCAGTACTTC	CANRDRDSYEQYF
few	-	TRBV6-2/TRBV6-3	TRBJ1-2	TGTGCCAGCACCCACTCTCAGTTTCGCTACACCTTC	CASTHSQFRYTF
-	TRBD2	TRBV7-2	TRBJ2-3	TGTGCCAGCAGCTTACGCAGGCGGGGGGCCCCCACAGATACGCAGTATTTT	CASSLRRRGAPTDTQYF
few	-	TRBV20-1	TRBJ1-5	TGCAGTGCTAGAGACCAAGACAGACTCAATCAGCCCCAGCATTTT	CSARDQDRLNQPQHF
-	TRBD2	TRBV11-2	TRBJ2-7	TGTGCCAGCAGCTTGATCGGACTAGTATACGAGCAGTACTTC	CASSLIGLVYEQYF
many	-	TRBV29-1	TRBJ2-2	TGCAGCGTTGACAGGGGGAACACCGGGGAGCTGTTTTTT	CSVDRGNTGELFF
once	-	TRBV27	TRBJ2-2	TGTGCCAGCACTTGGACCGGGGAGCTGTTTTTT	CASTWTGELFF
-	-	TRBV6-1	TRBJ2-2	TGTGCCAGCAGTGCCAAGGGGACCGGGGAGCTGTTTTTT	CASSAKGTGELFF
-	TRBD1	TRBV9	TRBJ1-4	TGTGCCAGCAATCGGCAGGGGGGGAGTTATGAAAAACTGTTTTTT	CASNRQGGSYEKLFF
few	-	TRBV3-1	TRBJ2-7	TGTGCCAGCAGCCAAGGGTGGGACGTCGGGCAGTACTTC	CASSQGWDVGQYF
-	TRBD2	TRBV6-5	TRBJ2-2	TGTGCCAGCAGTTACGGTCTAGCGGGGGGTACCGGGGAGCTGTTTTTT	CASSYGLAGGTGELFF
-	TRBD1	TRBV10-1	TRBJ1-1	TGCGCCAGCAGCGGGACAGGCTTCGTCCGATCTTTCTTT	CASSGTGFVRSFF
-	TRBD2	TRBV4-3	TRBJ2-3	TGCGCCAGCAGCCAAGATATGCGGGAGCCCCATTTT	CASSQDMREPHF
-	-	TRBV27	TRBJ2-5	TGTGCCAGCAGTTTATCGAGGGGGGTGGGGGAGTCTATGACCCAGTACTTC	CASSLSRGVGESMTQYF
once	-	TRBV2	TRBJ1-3	TGTGCCAGCAGTGAAACACAGAGAAACACCATATATTTT	CASSETQRNTIYF
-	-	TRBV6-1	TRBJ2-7	TGTGCCAGCACCTACAGCCCCGACATACCAGGCGAGCAGTACTTC	CASTYSPDIPGEQYF
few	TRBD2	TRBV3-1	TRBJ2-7	TGTGCCAGCAGCCAAGCATGGGCGGGAGGCGGCGAGCAGTACTTC	CASSQAWAGGGEQYF
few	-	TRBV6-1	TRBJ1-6	TGTGCCAGCAGTGGACGCGGGAATTCACCCCTCCACTTT	CASSGRGNSPLHF
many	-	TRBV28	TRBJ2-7	TGTGCCAGCAGTTTAAGACAGATCGAGCAGTACTTC	CASSLRQIEQYF
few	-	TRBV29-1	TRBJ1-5	TGCAGCGTTGCGCTGGAAGGTGATCAGCCCCAGCATTTT	CSVALEGDQPQHF
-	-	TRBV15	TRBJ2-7	TGTGCCACCAGCAGAGTGGGAAACGAGCAGTACTTC	CATSRVGNEQYF
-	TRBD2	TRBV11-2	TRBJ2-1	TGTGCCAGCAGCACAAGCGGGGGGCGTTTCAATGAGCAGTTCTTC	CASSTSGGRFNEQFF
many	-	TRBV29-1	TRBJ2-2	TGCAGCGTGACCCTAAACCACAGGGGAGGCGGGGAGCTGTTTTTT	CSVTLNHRGGGELFF
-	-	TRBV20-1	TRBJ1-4	TGCAGTGCTAGGCCTACTAGGCTACGGGAGGAAAAACTGTTTTTT	CSARPTRLREEKLFF
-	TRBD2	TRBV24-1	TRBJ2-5	TGTGCCACCAGTGATTATGGACTAGCGGGCCAAGAGACCCAGTACTTC	CATSDYGLAGQETQYF
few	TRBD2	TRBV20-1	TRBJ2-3	TGCAGTGCTAGGACTAGCGGGAGAGATACGCAGTATTTT	CSARTSGRDTQYF
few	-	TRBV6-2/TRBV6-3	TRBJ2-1	TGTGCCAGCAGTTACTCGGGCACCTTCGACAATGAGCAGTTCTTC	CASSYSGTFDNEQFF
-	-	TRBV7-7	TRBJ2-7	TGTGCTAGCAGCCCCGGGGGTAACAATCAATACGAGCAGTACTTC	CASSPGGNNQYEQYF
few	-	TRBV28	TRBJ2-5	TGTGCCAGTCAAAACGTGCAGTTCCAAGAGACCCAGTACTTC	CASQNVQFQETQYF
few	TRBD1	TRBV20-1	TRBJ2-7	TGCAGTGCTAGAAATACGGGGACAGGAAGGTACGAGCAGTACTTC	CSARNTGTGRYEQYF
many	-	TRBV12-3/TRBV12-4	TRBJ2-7	TGTGCCAGCAGTTTTCGAGGGAACGAGCAGTACTTC	CASSFRGNEQYF
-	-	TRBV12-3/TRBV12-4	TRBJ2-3	TGTGCCAGCAGCTTCGACACCGCTAGCACAGATACGCAGTATTTT	CASSFDTASTDTQYF